This T cell receptor beta chain was obtained from a study of cytomegalovirus exposure and HLA in healthy donors (dated by TCRdb to 2015 to 2018). Study-level background: In an earlier analysis of around 540 of the donors, 276 Gb of sequence data and 90 million to 120 million unique TCR beta sequences from roughly 190 million T cells were reported. Approximately 300 gigabases of sequencing data and approximately 85 million unique TCR sequences were included in an early release covering about 620 HLA-typed donors. Of the roughly 400 genotyped donors, 65% to 90% were placed in the genetic ancestry cluster associated with self-reported Caucasian donors. The aim of the study was to test whether cataloging public T cell receptors could identify signatures of past pathogen exposure. The study profiled the T cell repertoires of some 610 subjects by immunosequencing and related them to cytomegalovirus serostatus. Besides the first cohort of roughly 640 subjects, a separate validation cohort made up of over a hundred different subjects was used. The study combined high-throughput TCR immunosequencing, statistical association of individual TCRs with disease status, and machine learning to predict cytomegalovirus infection status. In a later analysis, previously published TCR beta repertoires from 666 donors were re-analyzed and high-resolution HLA genotyping was added so that TCR occurrence patterns could be studied. Rather than using new phenotypic data, the later analysis identified candidate immune exposures from TCR beta sequences and from how often those sequences occurred across donors. In an earlier analysis of a few hundred of the donors, high-throughput TCR beta sequencing was used to judge whether each TCR beta V gene segment behaved as functional or pseudogenic. Donor age, sex, ethnicity and CMV serostatus were compiled together with the repertoire data. In a later genetic analysis, genome-wide SNP genotypes for about 60% of the 666 donors were used, and that subset was treated as a discovery cohort. All discovery cohort repertoires had been generated using a single sequencing platform. Both class I and class II loci were covered by HLA typing, at four-digit resolution. Typing coverage differed by locus: A, B, C, DRB1 and DQB1 were typed in about 620-630 donors, DQA1 in approximately 520, DPA1 in 600 to 610, and DPB1 in 472. Several DR-DQ haplotypes were handled as single units for association and clustering, since linkage in the cohort was strong. On average, about 240,000 unique TCR beta nucleotide sequences were sequenced per donor among 398 genotyped donors of the cohort, with roughly 18% of those sequences being non-productive.

Beyond this particular receptor, the publication reports: The only immune exposure information available for the cohort was CMV serostatus. In vitro tests confirmed that a few of the cytomegalovirus-associated TCR beta chains recognize cytomegalovirus antigens. In a later analysis, TCR association rates were found to vary across HLA loci, with the most associated TCRs seen for DRB1 alleles and the fewest for HLA-C alleles. Presence/absence analyses assumed roughly uniform sequencing depth across donors, an assumption that may not hold. Because HLA typing was unavailable for some donors at each locus, only the typed subset was used in association tests. Linkage disequilibrium might explain the correlated functional status among segregating V segments, but an unknown experimental factor could not be excluded. The sequencing pipeline was judged likely to have produced a cluster of highly shared sequence variants as a technical artifact. The study gave a list of about 150 TCR beta chains associated with cytomegalovirus. Because counts were too low, about 18 rarely observed V segments, including chromosome 9 orphons, were excluded from the earlier analysis of some 540 of the donors. A further reported finding was that TCR beta sequences accurately predicted the HLA-A and HLA-B alleles for most subjects in the first cohort. According to a later genetic analysis, donors in an Asian-associated ancestry cluster had fewer N-insertions in productive TCRs than the approximately 670-donor mean. The authors suggested that the approach could potentially be generalized to other disease states and immunological phenotypes. Only TCR beta chains were sequenced in this cohort, and the absence of alpha or paired-chain data limited detectable features. The classifier was reported to diagnose cytomegalovirus status with high specificity and sensitivity in both the original and validation cohorts. The 87-base-pair reads could not distinguish some IMGT-functional V segments, including TRBV6-2 and TRBV6-3, so those segments were excluded. At a false discovery rate of 0.05, a later analysis linked some 17,000 TCR beta sequences to specific HLA alleles. Most TCR sequences were seen in very few donors, while some public TCRs were found in many individuals. According to a later analysis, parvovirus B19, influenza, CMV and Epstein-Barr virus appeared linked to several top co-occurrence clusters. Broadly in line with IMGT annotations, most TCR beta V segments showed up in productive rearrangements about 90% or about 30% of the time in an earlier analysis of around 550 of the donors. In a later genetic analysis, a missense DCLRE1C variant was associated with V-gene and J-gene trimming of TCR beta chains, and the association was replicated in an independent cohort. Assigning TCR associations to individual alleles was difficult when HLA alleles, especially DR and DQ, strongly co-occurred. In a later analysis, HLA-associated TCR beta chains were found to be more clonally expanded and to have lower generation probabilities than equally common non-associated chains. In a later analysis, most CMV-associated TCR beta chains were found to appear HLA-restricted, with HLA associations seemingly driven largely by CMV exposure.

This clone was observed many times. There is no known antigen for this receptor. Within one base of it there is no much larger clone, and no base qualities were kept. The cohort consisted of approximately 670 healthy bone marrow donors. At the time of sampling, every cohort member was nominally healthy, though immune exposures that went unrecorded were likely present. The donor was CMV seronegative and was included in the group of approximately 350 seronegative cohort members. A peripheral blood sample was provided by each donor, and peripheral blood mononuclear cells were used for TCR beta sequencing. The Qiagen DNeasy Blood Extraction Kit was used to extract genomic DNA from the blood cell samples. For CDR1 and CDR2, the germline V gene lists MNHEY and SVGAGI. From the cysteine through the phenylalanine, the CDR3 covers 13 amino acids. Only CDR3 DNA is held: 39 bases, read in frame from base 1. V sheds 5 bases and J sheds 3 bases, leaving 7 bases between their ends.

The library came from the immunoSEQ multiplex PCR assay. For the multiplex PCR, a mixture combining 60 forward primers for TCR Vbeta segments and 13 reverse primers for TCR Jbeta segments was used. Amplification of the CDR3 region of rearranged TCR beta genes was performed with a multiplex PCR assay on genomic DNA. The Illumina HiSeq System was used to sequence the amplified TCR beta libraries as 87-base-pair reads. In the paper's pipeline: In a later analysis, 77 million or so unique TCR beta chains were counted across the 690 or so repertoires, and about 10 million of these chains were shared by at least two donors. To remove PCR and sequencing errors, raw reads were error-corrected and collapsed into unique sequences using a nearest-neighbor algorithm that merged closely related sequences. To assign V, D and J gene segments, CDR3 sequences were aligned to IMGT reference sequences. For a sequence to be retained, at least a six-nucleotide match to both a V gene segment and a J gene segment was required. Rearrangements were called productive when the CDR3 lacked stop codons and stayed in frame with V and J; all others were non-productive. Following IMGT convention, CDR3 was defined as the stretch from the second conserved V-encoded cysteine to the conserved J-encoded phenylalanine. Sequences without an unambiguous match to a single V gene segment were excluded from the earlier analysis of a few hundred of the donors. An earlier analysis of several hundred of the donors classified V segments as functional when productive rearrangements were above 56.7% and as segregating when the standard deviation between donors was above 5%. A statistical classification framework was developed to diagnose cytomegalovirus status using the catalog of TCR beta chain sequences. In a later analysis, V and J genes were assigned by comparing TCR nucleotide sequences against IMGT/GENE-DB human TR gene sequences. A later analysis assigned CDR3 sequences and most-parsimonious VDJ recombination scenarios with the TCRdist pipeline. In a later analysis, each TCR beta chain was defined by its CDR3 amino acid sequence together with its V-gene family, and reads lacking a unique V-gene family were excluded. To address suspected cross-contamination and a sequencing artifact, a later analysis removed over 500 highly shared, low-generation-probability nucleotide sequences. For each public chain, a later analysis derived a clonal expansion index from normalized ranks of inferred template counts within each repertoire. A later analysis computed generation probabilities with a VDJ recombination model fitted to out-of-frame rearrangements, and checked the results against IGoR. Hypergeometric tests were used in a later analysis to score TCR-TCR, TCR-HLA and TCR-CMV co-occurrence, with a repertoire-size bias correction applied to the TCR pairs. False discovery rates were estimated in a later analysis by permuting HLA or CMV assignments 20 times. A later analysis grouped co-occurring TCRs with DBSCAN, adding TCRdist sequence similarity when clustering within HLA-allele-positive subsets. Repertoires with fewer than 30,000 or more than 120,000 public chains were left out of co-occurrence clustering, as were about 5 repertoires with anomalous nucleotide sharing. TCRdb holds this immuneACCESS table with in-frame rearrangements only. Some clones are missing; in checked studies, unresolved V genes explain under half, and the rest has no known cause. The D gene and trimming were derived from the DNA, and the V and J assignments and clone size from that table. The table for this sample lists about 130,000 clones; roughly 70% of them were counted only once. Clones ranked in the top ten supply roughly 3.1% of the sample.

The sequence was collected from a man younger than 40 in good health and CMV-seronegative. What was sequenced was PBMCs. The chain joins TRBV6-5 to TRBJ2-2; no D gene call is confident. The nucleotide sequence reads TGTGCCAGCAGTGTTCGTGACACCGGGGAGCTGTTTTTT. This yields the protein CASSVRDTGELFF.